This T cell receptor (beta chain) was retrieved from a study of cytomegalovirus exposure and HLA in healthy donors. Study-wide context: The platform used for the approximately 130 validation repertoires matched that of the approximately 640 first-cohort repertoires, a later analysis reported.

Points from the study as a whole: In vitro checks showed that a few CMV-associated chains really do target CMV antigens.

Using immunoSEQ multiplex PCR, the repertoire was profiled, and TCRdb retains in-frame clones only, with some absent. The data hold about 84,000 clones, with roughly 93% observed a single time. The donors were members of the roughly 120-subject validation cohort (separate from the roughly 660-subject first cohort). About this clone itself: Its cognate antigen is unknown.

The sequencing sample was made of PBMCs. The clonotype comes from a man aged 25 to 45 in good health and CMV-seronegative.

The CDR3 spells CASSPGVGTEAFF. CDR3 nucleotides: TGCGCCAGCAGCCCCGGAGTCGGTACTGAAGCTTTCTTT. The V call is TRBV5-1, the J call TRBJ1-1; no clear D gene. Germline V gene sequence: CDR1 SGHRS, CDR2 YFSETQ. This CDR3 has 13 amino acids. V was cut by 4 bases and J by 5 bases, with 12 bases left in between.